Listed below are T cell receptor beta chains from one sample, sequenced in a study of control samples from healthy donors and cancer patients. Method: immunoSEQ multiplex PCR; TCRdb's copy keeps in-frame clones and lacks some. The sample holds about 130,000 clones, 75% to 95% seen once. The sample was blood. These receptors were collected from a man younger than 35 in good health. The CDR3 runs from the conserved cysteine through the conserved F or W. Each record gives: J gene, clone size, V gene, D gene, CDR3 protein, CDR3 DNA. D genes are given only for firm matches. The size field is filled for only some rows; it gives once, few, many or a size class.

>TRBJ2-6|NA|TRBV7-9|TRBD2
CASSVAGGTGANVLTF
TGTGCCAGCAGCGTAGCGGGAGGGACCGGGGCCAACGTCCTGACTTTC
>TRBJ1-1|NA|TRBV6-1|TRBD1
CASSDLTTGTGQEAFF
TGTGCCAGCAGTGATCTAACAACCGGGACAGGGCAAGAAGCTTTCTTT
>TRBJ2-1|NA|TRBV2|TRBD1
CASSWDRDNEQFF
TGTGCCAGCAGCTGGGACAGAGACAATGAGCAGTTCTTC
>TRBJ1-2|NA|TRBV5-4|NA
CASSKDRDYGYTF
TGTGCCAGCAGCAAGGACAGAGACTATGGCTACACCTTC
>TRBJ1-4|NA|TRBV10-1|NA
CASSEPSATNEKLFF
TGCGCCAGCAGTGAGCCCTCCGCCACTAATGAAAAACTGTTTTTT
>TRBJ2-1|NA|TRBV11-3|TRBD2
CASSLGEGLYNEQFF
TGTGCCAGCAGCTTAGGGGAGGGCCTCTACAATGAGCAGTTCTTC
>TRBJ2-3|NA|TRBV6-1|TRBD1
CASSEEYGTGNTDTQYF
TGTGCCAGCAGTGAGGAATATGGGACAGGGAACACAGATACGCAGTATTTT
>TRBJ1-5|NA|TRBV4-1|NA
CASSQEWSLSNQPQHF
TGCGCCAGCAGCCAAGAGTGGAGCCTTAGCAATCAGCCCCAGCATTTT
>TRBJ1-5|NA|TRBV14|NA
CASSPDNSVQHF
TGTGCCAGCAGCCCGGACAACTCGGTCCAGCATTTT
>TRBJ1-1|NA|TRBV3-1/TRBV3-2|NA
CASSPFERFFGHMNTEAFF
TGTGCCAGCAGCCCTTTCGAACGGTTTTTCGGGCACATGAACACTGAAGCTTTCTTT
>TRBJ1-2|NA|TRBV7-6|TRBD1
CASSPNPTGLGYTF
TGTGCCAGCAGCCCAAATCCGACAGGGTTAGGCTACACCTTC
>TRBJ2-3|NA|TRBV19|TRBD2
CASRLTSGGAPLDDTQYF
TGTGCCAGTAGGCTTACTAGCGGGGGGGCCCCCCTCGATGATACGCAGTATTTT
>TRBJ2-7|NA|TRBV2|NA
CASSGPSYEQYF
TGTGCCAGCAGTGGACCGAGCTACGAGCAGTACTTC
>TRBJ1-1|NA|TRBV2|TRBD1
CASRDRDRVRAFF
TGTGCCAGCAGAGACCGGGACAGGGTAAGAGCTTTCTTT
>TRBJ2-1|NA|TRBV6-6|TRBD2
CASKMGGDGEQFF
TGTGCCAGCAAAATGGGGGGGGATGGGGAGCAGTTCTTC
>TRBJ2-1|NA|TRBV29-1|NA
CSVDAETLDNEQFF
TGCAGCGTTGACGCGGAAACCCTGGACAATGAGCAGTTCTTC
>TRBJ1-5|few|TRBV28|NA
CASRGFGQPQHF
TGTGCCAGCAGGGGATTTGGGCAGCCCCAGCATTTT
>TRBJ1-3|NA|TRBV3-1/TRBV3-2|NA
CASSQDFAGRGAPGNTIYF
TGTGCCAGCAGCCAAGATTTTGCGGGCCGGGGAGCACCTGGAAACACCATATATTTT
>TRBJ2-5|NA|TRBV5-1|NA
CASSAGPTQETQYF
TGCGCCAGCAGCGCGGGACCCACCCAAGAGACCCAGTACTTC
>TRBJ2-1|NA|TRBV27|NA
CASSQQGHEQFF
TGTGCCAGCAGCCAACAGGGACATGAGCAGTTCTTC
>TRBJ1-4|NA|TRBV4-1|NA
CASSFSEDEKLFF
TGCGCCAGCAGCTTTTCGGAGGATGAAAAACTGTTTTTT
>TRBJ1-6|once|TRBV14|NA
CASSQVWSKGRITGDSPLHF
TGTGCCAGCAGCCAAGTCTGGTCTAAGGGACGGATTACCGGGGATTCACCCCTCCACTTT
>TRBJ2-1|few|TRBV2|NA
CASVRGQGSYNEQFF
TGTGCCAGCGTTCGGGGCCAGGGCTCCTACAATGAGCAGTTCTTC
>TRBJ2-7|once|TRBV6-1|NA
CASSESDVAYEQYF
TGTGCCAGCAGTGAAAGCGACGTCGCCTACGAGCAGTACTTC
>TRBJ1-4|NA|TRBV9|NA
CASSDGAGYSEKLFF
TGTGCCAGCAGCGACGGCGCAGGGTATTCGGAAAAACTGTTTTTT
>TRBJ1-1|NA|TRBV28|TRBD1
CASSRTGGWYTEAFF
TGTGCCAGCAGCCGGACAGGGGGCTGGTACACTGAAGCTTTCTTT
>TRBJ2-1|once|TRBV5-1|NA
CASSLSGAQLYNEQFF
TGCGCCAGCAGCTTGTCGGGGGCCCAGCTATACAATGAGCAGTTCTTC
>TRBJ1-5|NA|TRBV29-1|TRBD1
CSAGTENQPQHF
TGCAGCGCCGGGACAGAGAATCAGCCCCAGCATTTT
>TRBJ1-1|NA|TRBV11-2|NA
CASSLAGTGGTEAFF
TGTGCCAGCAGCTTAGCGGGCACCGGGGGGACTGAAGCTTTCTTT
>TRBJ1-1|NA|TRBV11-2|NA
CASSLEWGRRATEAFF
TGTGCCAGCAGCTTAGAATGGGGCAGACGGGCCACTGAAGCTTTCTTT
>TRBJ2-7|NA|TRBV7-2|TRBD1
CASSSFGQGSLQQYF
TGTGCCAGCAGCTCCTTCGGACAGGGTTCTCTTCAGCAGTACTTC
>TRBJ2-5|NA|TRBV11-3|NA
CASSLEGLQQQETQYF
TGTGCCAGCAGCTTAGAAGGTCTCCAGCAGCAAGAGACCCAGTACTTC
>TRBJ2-7|once|TRBV4-1|TRBD2
CASSHRAGALMDEQYF
TGCGCCAGCAGCCACCGAGCGGGGGCCCTTATGGACGAGCAGTACTTC
>TRBJ2-5|NA|TRBV6-5|NA
CASSYSIGPGETQYF
TGTGCCAGCAGTTACTCGATCGGGCCAGGGGAGACCCAGTACTTC
>TRBJ2-3|once|TRBV5-4|NA
CASSLVVDTDTQYF
TGTGCCAGCAGCTTGGTCGTAGACACAGATACGCAGTATTTT
>TRBJ2-3|NA|TRBV15|TRBD2
CATSPLLAGAVDTQYF
TGTGCCACCAGCCCCTTGCTAGCGGGAGCTGTAGATACGCAGTATTTT
>TRBJ2-1|once|TRBV6-5|NA
CASSYSSVFSYNEQFF
TGTGCCAGCAGTTACTCATCAGTATTCTCCTACAATGAGCAGTTCTTC
>TRBJ1-6|NA|TRBV2|NA
CASSAESAGHNSPLHF
TGTGCCAGCAGTGCTGAGTCGGCTGGACATAATTCACCCCTCCACTTT
>TRBJ2-1|NA|TRBV24-1|TRBD1
CATSDSSRDRGVYNEQFF
TGTGCCACCAGTGACTCATCCCGGGACAGGGGGGTATACAATGAGCAGTTCTTC
>TRBJ1-2|NA|TRBV10-2|NA
CASSEEGDGYTF
TGCGCCAGCAGTGAGGAGGGAGATGGCTACACCTTC
>TRBJ2-2|NA|TRBV9|TRBD1
CASSSPAGQGVGTGELFF
TGTGCCAGCAGCTCACCCGCGGGACAGGGAGTAGGGACCGGGGAGCTGTTTTTT
>TRBJ2-1|NA|TRBV15|TRBD2
CATSRDRAGGYNEQFF
TGTGCCACCAGCAGAGATAGAGCGGGAGGCTACAATGAGCAGTTCTTC
>TRBJ1-3|NA|TRBV30|TRBD1
CAWEGQGWAGNTIYF
TGTGCCTGGGAGGGACAGGGGTGGGCTGGAAACACCATATATTTT
>TRBJ2-1|NA|TRBV24-1|NA
CATSDVRDTRDEQFF
TGTGCCACCAGTGATGTCCGGGACACGAGGGACGAGCAGTTCTTC
>TRBJ1-2|NA|TRBV4-1|NA
CASSQAQEGYGYTF
TGCGCCAGCAGCCAAGCTCAGGAAGGGTATGGCTACACCTTC
>TRBJ1-3|NA|TRBV30|TRBD1
CAWGQGVTGNTIYF
TGTGCCTGGGGACAGGGCGTCACTGGAAACACCATATATTTT
>TRBJ1-3|NA|TRBV6-5|NA
CAAHGASSGNTIYF
TGTGCCGCGCATGGGGCGAGCTCTGGAAACACCATATATTTT
>TRBJ1-5|NA|TRBV27|TRBD1
CASSPRQGSQPQHF
TGTGCCAGCAGTCCTAGACAGGGCAGTCAGCCCCAGCATTTT
>TRBJ1-2|few|TRBV5-1|NA
CASSQDGDYGYTF
TGCGCCAGCAGCCAGGACGGAGACTATGGCTACACCTTC
>TRBJ1-4|NA|TRBV24-1|NA
CATSDPRSSGEKLFF
TGTGCCACCAGTGACCCGCGGAGTTCGGGGGAAAAACTGTTTTTT
>TRBJ1-4|NA|TRBV9|NA
CASSVDTGNEKLFF
TGTGCCAGCAGCGTAGATACAGGAAATGAAAAACTGTTTTTT